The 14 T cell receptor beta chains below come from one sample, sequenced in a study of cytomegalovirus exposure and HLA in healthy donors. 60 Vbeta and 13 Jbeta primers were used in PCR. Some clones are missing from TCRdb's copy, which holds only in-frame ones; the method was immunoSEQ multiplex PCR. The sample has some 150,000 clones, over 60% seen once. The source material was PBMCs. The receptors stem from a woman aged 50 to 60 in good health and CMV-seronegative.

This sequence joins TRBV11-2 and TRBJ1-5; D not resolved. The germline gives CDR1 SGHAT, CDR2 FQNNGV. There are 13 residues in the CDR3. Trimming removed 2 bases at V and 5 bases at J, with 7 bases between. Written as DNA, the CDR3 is TGTGCCAGCAGCTTAAGGAGGGATCAGCCCCAGCATTTT. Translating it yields CASSLRRDQPQHF.

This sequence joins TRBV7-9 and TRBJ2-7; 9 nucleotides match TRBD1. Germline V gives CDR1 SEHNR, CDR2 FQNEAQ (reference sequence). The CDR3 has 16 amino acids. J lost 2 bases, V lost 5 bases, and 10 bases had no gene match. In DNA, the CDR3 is TGTGCCAGCAGCCGGGATGGACAGGGGAGGGCCTACGAGCAGTACTTC. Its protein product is CASSRDGQGRAYEQYF.

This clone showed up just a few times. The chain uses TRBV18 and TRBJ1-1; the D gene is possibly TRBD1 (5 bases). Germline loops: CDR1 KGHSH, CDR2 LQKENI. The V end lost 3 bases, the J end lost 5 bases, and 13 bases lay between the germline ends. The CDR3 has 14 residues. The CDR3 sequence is CASSPNLQATEAFF. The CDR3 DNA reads TGTGCCAGCTCACCTAATCTACAGGCGACTGAAGCTTTCTTT.

The CDR3 here is CASSPDGDSNQPQHF. The CDR3 bases are TGTGCCAGCAGCCCCGACGGGGATAGCAATCAGCCCCAGCATTTT. The rearrangement joins TRBV11-2 to TRBJ1-5; D is undetermined. Trimming took off 5 bases at V and 0 bases at J, with 11 bases between the two ends. CDR1 is SGHAT, CDR2 FQNNGV, per germline. The CDR3 totals 15 residues. Combining the CDR3 with reference TRBV11-2 and TRBJ1-5 gives the whole variable domain EAGVAQSPRYKIIEKRQSVAFWCNPISGHATLYWYQQILGQGPKLLIQFQNNGVVDDSQLPKDRFSAERLKGVDSTLKIQPAKLEDSAVYLCASSPDGDSNQPQHFGDGTRLSIL.

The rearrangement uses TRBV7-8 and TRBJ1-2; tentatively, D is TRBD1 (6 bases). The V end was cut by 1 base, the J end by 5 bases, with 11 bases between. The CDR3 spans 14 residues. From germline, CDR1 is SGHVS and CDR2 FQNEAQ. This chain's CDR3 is CASSLGEGGYGYTF. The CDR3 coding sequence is TGTGCCAGCAGCTTAGGGGAGGGGGGATATGGCTACACCTTC.

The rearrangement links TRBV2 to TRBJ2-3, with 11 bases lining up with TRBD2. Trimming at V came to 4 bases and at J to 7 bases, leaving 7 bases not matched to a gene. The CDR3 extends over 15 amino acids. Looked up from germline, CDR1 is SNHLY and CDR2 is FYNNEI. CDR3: CASSVSGGGRNTQYF. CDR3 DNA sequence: TGTGCCAGCAGTGTTAGCGGGGGGGGCCGGAATACGCAGTATTTT.

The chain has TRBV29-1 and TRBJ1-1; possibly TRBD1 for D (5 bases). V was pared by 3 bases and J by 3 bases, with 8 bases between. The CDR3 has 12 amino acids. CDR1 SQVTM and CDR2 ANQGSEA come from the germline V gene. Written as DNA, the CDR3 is TGCAGCGTTGACAGGGTCCACACTGAAGCTTTCTTT. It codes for CSVDRVHTEAFF.

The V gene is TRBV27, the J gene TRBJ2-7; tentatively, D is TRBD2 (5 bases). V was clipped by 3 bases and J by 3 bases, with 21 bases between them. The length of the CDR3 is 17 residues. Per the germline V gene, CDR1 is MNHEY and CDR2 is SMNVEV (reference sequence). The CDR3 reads CASSFRPTARSGYEQYF. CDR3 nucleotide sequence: TGTGCCAGCAGTTTTAGACCGACGGCCCGAAGCGGCTACGAGCAGTACTTC.

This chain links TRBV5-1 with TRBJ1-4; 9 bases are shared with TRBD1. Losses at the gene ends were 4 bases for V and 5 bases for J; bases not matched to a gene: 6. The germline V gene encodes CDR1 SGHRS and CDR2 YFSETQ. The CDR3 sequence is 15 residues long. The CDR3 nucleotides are TGCGCCAGCAGCAGGGGACAGGGACGGAATGAAAAACTGTTTTTT. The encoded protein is CASSRGQGRNEKLFF.

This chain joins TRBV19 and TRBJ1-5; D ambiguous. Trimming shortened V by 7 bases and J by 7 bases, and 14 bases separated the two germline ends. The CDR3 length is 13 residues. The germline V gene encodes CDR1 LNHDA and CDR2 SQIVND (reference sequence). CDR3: CASKEGDPQPQHF. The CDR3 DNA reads TGTGCCAGTAAAGAGGGCGACCCCCAGCCCCAGCATTTT. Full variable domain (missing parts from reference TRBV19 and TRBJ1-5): DGGITQSPKYLFRKEGQNVTLSCEQNLNHDAMYWYRQDPGQGLRLIYYSQIVNDFQKGDIAEGYSVSREKKESFPLTVTSAQKNPTAFYLCASKEGDPQPQHFGDGTRLSIL.

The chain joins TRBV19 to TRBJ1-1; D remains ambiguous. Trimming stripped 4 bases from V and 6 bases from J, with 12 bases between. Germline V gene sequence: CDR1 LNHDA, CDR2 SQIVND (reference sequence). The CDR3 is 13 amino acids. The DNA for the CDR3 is TGTGCCAGTAGTAGGGAGGAGCGGGCTGAAGCTTTCTTT. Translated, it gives CASSREERAEAFF.

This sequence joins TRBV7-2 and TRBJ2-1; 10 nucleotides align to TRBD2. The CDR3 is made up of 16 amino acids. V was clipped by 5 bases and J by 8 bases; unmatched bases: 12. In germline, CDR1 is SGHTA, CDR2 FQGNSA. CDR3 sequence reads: CASSLGRSSGSDEQFF. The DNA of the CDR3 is TGTGCCAGCAGCCTGGGGCGGTCTAGCGGGAGCGATGAGCAGTTCTTC.

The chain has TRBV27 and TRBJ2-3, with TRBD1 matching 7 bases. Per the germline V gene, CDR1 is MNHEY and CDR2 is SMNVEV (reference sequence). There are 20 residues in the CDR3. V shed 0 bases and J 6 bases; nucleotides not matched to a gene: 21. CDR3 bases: TGTGCCAGCAGTTTATCTCGGAAGACCTTCGGCAGGGGGTGGGGCGATACGCAGTATTTT. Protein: CASSLSRKTFGRGWGDTQYF.

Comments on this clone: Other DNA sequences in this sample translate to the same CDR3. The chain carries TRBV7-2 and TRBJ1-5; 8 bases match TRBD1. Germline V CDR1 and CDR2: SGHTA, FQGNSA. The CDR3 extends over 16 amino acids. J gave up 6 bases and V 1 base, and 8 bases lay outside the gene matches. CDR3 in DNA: TGTGCCAGCAGCTTAGGGGCAGGGGGCGCAGGTCAGCCCCAGCATTTT. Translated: CASSLGAGGAGQPQHF.